What follows are 20 T cell receptor beta chains derived from one specimen sequenced in a study of cytomegalovirus exposure and HLA in healthy donors. Clones were read by immunoSEQ multiplex PCR, and TCRdb kept only the in-frame ones, dropping some. The data contain 150,000 to 200,000 clones, about 89% of them singletons. Sequenced input: PBMCs. These receptor sequences come from a man younger than 30 in good health and CMV-seropositive.

The chain employs TRBV7-9 and TRBJ1-1; a weak D match, TRBD1 (6 bases). CDR3 size: 14 residues. Germline assignment: CDR1 SEHNR and CDR2 FQNEAQ (reference sequence). Trimming shortened V by 5 bases and J by 11 bases, and 21 bases separated the two germline ends. In DNA form, the CDR3 reads TGTGCCAGCAGCCCAAACAAGGACAGAGGGGACGCTTTCTTT. This translates into CASSPNKDRGDAFF. Drawing the rest from reference TRBV7-9 and TRBJ1-1, the complete variable domain is DTGVSQNPRHKITKRGQNVTFRCDPISEHNRLYWYRQTLGQGPEFLTYFQNEAQLEKSRLLSDRFSAERPKGSFSTLEIQRTEQGDSAMYLCASSPNKDRGDAFFGQGTRLTVV.

CDR3 bases: TGCGCCAGCAGTGAGTGGTCTACGGGTCCTGAAGCTTTCTTT. This codes for CASSEWSTGPEAFF. V usage is TRBV10-2 and J usage is TRBJ1-1; D uncertain. Trimming pared 1 base from V and 6 bases from J, leaving 12 bases between. The CDR3 runs 14 residues. Germline V gene data show CDR1 as WSHSY and CDR2 as SAAADI.

The rearrangement joins TRBV28 to TRBJ2-3, with a tentative D call TRBD1 (6 bases). Germline values: CDR1 MDHEN, CDR2 SYDVKM. The CDR3 contains 15 residues. V dropped 6 bases and J dropped 1 base, with 14 bases sitting between them. The CDR3 DNA reads as TGTGCCAGCAGATCAGGACAGATAGGCACAGATACGCAGTATTTT. It yields the protein CASRSGQIGTDTQYF. The full variable domain, with the rest looked up from reference TRBV28 and TRBJ2-3, is DVKVTQSSRYLVKRTGEKVFLECVQDMDHENMFWYRQDPGLGLRLIYFSYDVKMKEKGDIPEGYSVSREKKERFSLILESASTNQTSMYLCASRSGQIGTDTQYFGPGTRLTVL.

The chain uses TRBV29-1 and TRBJ2-5; 10 bases align to TRBD2. CDR1 is SQVTM and CDR2 is ANQGSEA in the germline V gene. The CDR3 contains 14 residues. Trimming took 6 bases from V and 3 from J; bases not matched to a gene: 7. The CDR3 sequence is CSVGTSAKKETQYF. DNA of the CDR3: TGCAGCGTGGGGACTAGCGCTAAAAAAGAGACCCAGTACTTC.

J is TRBJ2-5 and V is TRBV10-3; 9 bases are a match to TRBD1. Germline V CDR1 and CDR2: ENHRY, SYGVKD. The CDR3 loop spans 14 amino acids. The CDR3 sequence: CATQGAFREETQYF. CDR3 in DNA: TGTGCTACACAGGGGGCATTTCGGGAAGAGACCCAGTACTTC.

This sequence joins TRBV6-1 and TRBJ1-2; D may be TRBD1 (5 bases). Germline loops: CDR1 MNHNS, CDR2 SASEGT. Trimming shortened V by 4 bases and J by 5 bases, and 8 bases separated the two germline ends. The CDR3 spans 12 residues. This CDR3 is CASSGQFYGYTF. The CDR3 nucleotides are TGTGCCAGCAGTGGACAGTTTTATGGCTACACCTTC.

The chain recombines TRBV20-1 with TRBJ2-1; D possibly corresponds to TRBD2 (6 bases). The germline V gene has CDR1 DFQATT and CDR2 SNEGSKA (reference sequence). V was clipped by 5 bases and J by 13 bases, with 15 bases between them. The CDR3 loop spans 11 amino acids. CDR3 amino acids: CSARLLADQFF. CDR3 nucleotide sequence: TGCAGTGCTCGCCTCTTAGCGGACCAGTTCTTC.

In its sample, this clone was seen once. CDR3 sequence: CASGLAGGETQYF. Here the CDR3 DNA reads TGTGCCAGCGGACTAGCGGGGGGGGAGACCCAGTACTTC. The rearrangement joins TRBV6-6 to TRBJ2-5, with 15 bases that match TRBD2. Trimming at V came to 8 bases and at J to 5 bases, leaving 0 bases not matched to a gene. This CDR3 has 13 residues. From germline, CDR1 is MNHNY and CDR2 SVGAGI (reference sequence).

V is TRBV7-9 and J is TRBJ2-5; D uncertain. The germline V gene has CDR1 SEHNR and CDR2 FQNEAQ (reference sequence). The CDR3 length is 14 residues. The V and J ends lost 5 bases and 1 base respectively, with 11 bases between them. CDR3 coding DNA: TGTGCCAGCAGCGCGTCCGCTTCCCAAGAGACCCAGTACTTC. Translating gives CASSASASQETQYF.

The chain employs TRBV18 and TRBJ2-7; 8 bases match TRBD1. Trimming took 5 bases from V and 3 from J; bases not matched to a gene: 6. CDR3 length: 14 amino acids. The germline V gene has CDR1 KGHSH and CDR2 LQKENI. The CDR3 nucleotides read TGTGCCAGCTCAACGGGACAGGACAGCTACGAGCAGTACTTC. It codes for CASSTGQDSYEQYF.

The J gene is TRBJ2-7, the V gene TRBV28, with D unclear. Per germline, CDR1 MDHEN and CDR2 SYDVKM. V was pared by 6 bases and J by 6 bases, with 6 bases between. The CDR3 spans 10 residues. The CDR3 DNA follows: TGTGCCAGCAGCAGAATCGAGCAGTACTTC. This gives the protein CASSRIEQYF. Together with reference TRBV28 and TRBJ2-7, the CDR3 gives the full variable domain: DVKVTQSSRYLVKRTGEKVFLECVQDMDHENMFWYRQDPGLGLRLIYFSYDVKMKEKGDIPEGYSVSREKKERFSLILESASTNQTSMYLCASSRIEQYFGPGTRLTVT.

The chain links TRBV4-3 to TRBJ1-1, with 7 bases fitting TRBD1. Germline values: CDR1 LGHNA, CDR2 YSLEER. V lost 0 bases and J lost 8; bases outside the gene matches: 12. This CDR3 region has 16 residues. The CDR3 DNA reads TGCGCCAGCAGCCAAGACCTCGGAATTGGGACAGCAGAAGCTTTCTTT. This gives the protein CASSQDLGIGTAEAFF.

The chain employs TRBV5-1 and TRBJ1-3; no clear D. The CDR3 consists of 15 residues. V dropped 0 bases and J dropped 3 bases, with 10 bases sitting between them. Germline values: CDR1 SGHRS, CDR2 YFSETQ. In DNA form, the CDR3 reads TGCGCCAGCAGCTTGGAAGAGCAGGTTGGAAACACCATATATTTT. It yields the protein CASSLEEQVGNTIYF. Using reference TRBV5-1 and TRBJ1-3 for the parts outside the CDR3, the full variable domain is KAGVTQTPRYLIKTRGQQVTLSCSPISGHRSVSWYQQTPGQGLQFLFEYFSETQRNKGNFPGRFSGRQFSNSRSEMNVSTLELGDSALYLCASSLEEQVGNTIYFGEGSWLTVV.

The rearrangement links TRBV28 to TRBJ2-7, with D possibly matching TRBD2 (5 bases). The V end was cut by 4 bases, the J end by 0 bases, with 16 bases between. The CDR3 is made up of 16 amino acids. Germline V gives CDR1 MDHEN, CDR2 SYDVKM. Written as DNA, the CDR3 is TGTGCCAGCAGTTCGGCCTTAGACTACAGCTCCTACGAGCAGTACTTC. Translating gives CASSSALDYSSYEQYF.

The CDR3 DNA reads TGTGCCAGCAGCCCGTTTGGCACAGGGGTGGTTGAAAAACTGTTTTTT. It translates to CASSPFGTGVVEKLFF. The V call is TRBV7-6, the J call TRBJ1-4; 7 nucleotides match TRBD1. The CDR3 has 16 residues. Germline lookup yields CDR1 SGHVS and CDR2 FNYEAQ. V was clipped by 5 bases and J by 7 bases; unmatched bases: 13.

The genes are TRBV29-1 and TRBJ2-7; 7 nucleotides agree with TRBD1. V was clipped by 8 bases and J by 4 bases; unmatched bases: 11. This CDR3 has 13 amino acids. Germline assignment: CDR1 SQVTM and CDR2 ANQGSEA. The CDR3 sequence is CSPYRGRRYEQYF. The CDR3, as DNA: TGCAGCCCCTACAGGGGTCGGAGGTACGAGCAGTACTTC.

J is TRBJ1-2 and V is TRBV21-1; the table assigns TRBD1, which was not confirmed against the DNA. TRBV21-1 is reported as a pseudogene. The CDR3 runs to 16 residues. For the CDR3, the DNA is TGTGCCAGCAGCAAATTTTGGGACAGGGCGATGCAAGGCTACACCTTC. Residues: CASSKFWDRAMQGYTF.

The chain has TRBV5-1 and TRBJ2-1; D gene uncertain. V lost 1 base and J lost 3, with 20 bases in between. This CDR3 has 18 residues. Germline V lookup: CDR1 SGHRS, CDR2 YFSETQ. The CDR3 sequence: CASSLFQDSTISYNEQFF. DNA for the CDR3: TGCGCCAGCAGCTTGTTCCAAGATAGCACCATTAGCTACAATGAGCAGTTCTTC.

This clone is a singleton in its sample. The rearrangement links TRBV2 to TRBJ1-2; the match to TRBD1 covers 10 bases. V trimming: 6 bases; J trimming: 13 bases; junction bases outside the gene matches: 17. Germline CDR1 is SNHLY and CDR2 is FYNNEI. The CDR3 is made up of 15 amino acids. In nucleotides, the CDR3 is TGTGCCAGCAGCGCACAACGCGGGACAGGGGACTTAAGCACCTTC. Its translation is CASSAQRGTGDLSTF.

The chain employs TRBV4-1 and TRBJ2-3, with 9 bases aligning to TRBD2. The CDR3 runs 16 residues. V shed 0 bases and J 4 bases; nucleotides not matched to a gene: 5. Germline-derived CDR1 and CDR2 are MGHRA and YSYEKL. The CDR3, as DNA: TGCGCCAGCAGCCAAGATCTGGGACTAGCAGCAGATACGCAGTATTTT. The encoded protein is CASSQDLGLAADTQYF.